The 9 T cell receptor beta chains below come from one sample, sequenced in a study of radiotherapy plus CTLA-4 blockade in lung cancer. Some clones are missing from TCRdb's copy, which holds only in-frame ones; the method was immunoSEQ multiplex PCR. The table includes about 51,000 clones, roughly three quarters detected once. This specimen consisted of peripheral blood, obtained from a patient treated with radiotherapy plus ipilimumab. The origin of the receptors is a human donor with non-small cell lung cancer who had a complete response to radiotherapy plus ipilimumab.

The chain recombines TRBV11-3 with TRBJ2-3; D ambiguous. Germline V CDR1 and CDR2: SGHNT, YENEEA. The ends were cut back, 5 bases at V and 0 bases at J, with 6 bases in the middle. The CDR3 has 13 residues. Written as DNA, the CDR3 is TGTGCCAGCAGCCCAGTTAGCACAGATACGCAGTATTTT. Amino acid sequence: CASSPVSTDTQYF.

V gene TRBV7-2 combines with J gene TRBJ2-5; 8 bases map to TRBD1. The CDR3 is 14 amino acids. V lost 3 bases and J lost 6; bases outside the gene matches: 6. Germline CDR1 is SGHTA and CDR2 is FQGNSA. The chain's CDR3 is CASSLDRVGKTQYF. Here the CDR3 DNA reads TGTGCCAGCAGCTTGGACAGGGTAGGAAAGACCCAGTACTTC.

The chain joins TRBV5-4 to TRBJ1-6; TRBD1 aligns across 8 bases. This CDR3 region has 14 residues. In germline, CDR1 is SGHNT, CDR2 YYREEE (reference sequence). Trimming cost V 0 bases and J 8 bases; bases outside gene matches: 1. The CDR3 coding sequence is TGTGCCAGCAGCTTGGGGACAGGGTATTCACCCCTCCACTTT. It specifies CASSLGTGYSPLHF.

This chain joins TRBV5-1 and TRBJ2-2, with D unclear. The V end was cut by 3 bases, the J end by 5 bases, with 17 bases between. The germline V gene has CDR1 SGHRS and CDR2 YFSETQ. The CDR3 is made up of 16 amino acids. CDR3 nucleotides: TGCGCCAGCAGCTCCGTTATTTCCTCCGGGACCGGGGAGCTGTTTTTT. Amino acids: CASSSVISSGTGELFF.

In this sample, this clone turned up once. The CDR3 reads CASSYDSLLNSPLHF. CDR3 DNA: TGTGCCAGCAGTTACGACAGCTTATTAAATTCACCCCTCCACTTT. V usage is TRBV6-5 and J usage is TRBJ1-6, with D perhaps TRBD1 (5 bases). V lost 2 bases and J lost 7, with 12 bases in between. Germline V gene lookup returns CDR1 MNHEY and CDR2 SVGAGI. This CDR3 has 15 residues.

This sequence joins TRBV19 and TRBJ1-1, with a possible D match to TRBD1 (5 bases). The CDR3 consists of 13 residues. The germline V and J ends were trimmed by 5 bases and 3 bases, with 10 bases remaining between them. Germline values: CDR1 LNHDA, CDR2 SQIVND (reference sequence). CDR3 nucleotides: TGTGCCAGTAGTTGGGGCACCTACACTGAAGCTTTCTTT. Protein product: CASSWGTYTEAFF.

The V gene is TRBV7-2, the J gene TRBJ2-5, with 9 bases fitting TRBD2. V shed 5 bases, J shed 4 bases, and the junction held 8 bases outside the gene matches. Germline CDR1 and CDR2: SGHTA and FQGNSA. This CDR3 comprises 15 residues. Written as DNA, the CDR3 is TGTGCCAGCAGCAACAGGCGGGGGGGCCGAGAGACCCAGTACTTC. It codes for CASSNRRGGRETQYF.

Written as DNA, the CDR3 is TGTGCCAGCAGTCACGAGGACTTTTCCTACAATGAGCAGTTCTTC. This encodes CASSHEDFSYNEQFF. The chain combines TRBV6-5 with TRBJ2-1; a weak D match, TRBD2 (5 bases). Germline values: CDR1 MNHEY, CDR2 SVGAGI. V was trimmed by 5 bases and J by 1 base, leaving 12 bases between them. The CDR3 consists of 15 residues.

This clone was observed once. CDR3: CASSPLQGFEAFF. In DNA, the CDR3 is TGTGCCAGCAGCCCCCTCCAGGGCTTTGAAGCTTTCTTT. The rearrangement joins TRBV6-5 to TRBJ1-1; the D gene is possibly TRBD1 (5 bases). Trimming stripped 6 bases from V and 7 bases from J, with 15 bases between. The CDR3 runs to 13 residues. The germline CDR1 and CDR2 sequences are MNHEY and SVGAGI.